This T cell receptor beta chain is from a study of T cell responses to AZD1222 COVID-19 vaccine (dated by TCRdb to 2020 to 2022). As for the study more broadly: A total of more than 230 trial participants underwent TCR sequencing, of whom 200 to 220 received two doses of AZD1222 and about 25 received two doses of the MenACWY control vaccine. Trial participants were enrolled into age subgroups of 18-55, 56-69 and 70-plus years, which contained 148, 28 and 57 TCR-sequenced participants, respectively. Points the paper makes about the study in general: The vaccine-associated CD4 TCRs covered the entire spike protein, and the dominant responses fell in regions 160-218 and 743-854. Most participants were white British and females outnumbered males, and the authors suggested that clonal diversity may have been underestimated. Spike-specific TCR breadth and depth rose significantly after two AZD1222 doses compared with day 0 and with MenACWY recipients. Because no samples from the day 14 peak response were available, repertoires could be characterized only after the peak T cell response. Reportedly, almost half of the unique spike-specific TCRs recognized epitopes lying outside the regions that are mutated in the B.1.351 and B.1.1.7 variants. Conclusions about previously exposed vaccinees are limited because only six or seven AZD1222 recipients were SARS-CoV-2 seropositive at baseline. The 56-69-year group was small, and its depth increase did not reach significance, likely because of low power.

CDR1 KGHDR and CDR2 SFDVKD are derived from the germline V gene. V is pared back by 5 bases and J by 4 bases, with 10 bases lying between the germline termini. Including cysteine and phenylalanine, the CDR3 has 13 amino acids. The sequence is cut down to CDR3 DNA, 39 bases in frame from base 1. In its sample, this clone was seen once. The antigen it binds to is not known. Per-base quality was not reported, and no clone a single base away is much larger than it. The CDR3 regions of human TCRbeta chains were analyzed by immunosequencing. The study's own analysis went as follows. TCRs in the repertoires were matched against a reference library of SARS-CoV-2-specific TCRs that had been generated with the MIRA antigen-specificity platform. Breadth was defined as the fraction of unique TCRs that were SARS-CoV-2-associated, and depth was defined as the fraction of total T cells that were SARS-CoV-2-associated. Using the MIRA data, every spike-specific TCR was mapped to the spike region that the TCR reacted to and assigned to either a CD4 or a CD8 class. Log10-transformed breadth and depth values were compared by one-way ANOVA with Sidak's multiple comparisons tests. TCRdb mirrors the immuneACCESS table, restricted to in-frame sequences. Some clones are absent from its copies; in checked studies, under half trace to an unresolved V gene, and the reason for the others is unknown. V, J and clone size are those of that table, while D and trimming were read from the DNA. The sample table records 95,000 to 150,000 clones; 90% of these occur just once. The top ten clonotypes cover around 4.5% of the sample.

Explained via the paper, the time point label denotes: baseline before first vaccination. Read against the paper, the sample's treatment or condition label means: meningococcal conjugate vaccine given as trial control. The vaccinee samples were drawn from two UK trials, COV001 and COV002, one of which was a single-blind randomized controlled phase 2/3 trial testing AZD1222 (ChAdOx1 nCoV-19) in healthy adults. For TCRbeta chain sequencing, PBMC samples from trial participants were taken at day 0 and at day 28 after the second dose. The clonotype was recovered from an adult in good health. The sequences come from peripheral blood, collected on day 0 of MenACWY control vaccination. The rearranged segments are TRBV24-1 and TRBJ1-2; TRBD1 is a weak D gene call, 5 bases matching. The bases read TGTGCCACCAGTGTGGGGGAGAGCTATGGCTACACCTTC. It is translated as CATSVGESYGYTF.